The 9 T cell receptor beta chains below all came from one sample that was sequenced in a study of post-analysis software for immune sequencing data. General study findings and limits: When patients were compared with controls, about 5 TRBV segments were more frequent, TRBV5-6, TRBV5-1 and TRBV20-1 among them.

These TCRs are of unknown antigen specificity. cDNA libraries of TCR beta carried unique molecular identifiers. TCRdb re-called the PCR reads with MiXCR, one entry per CDR3 protein. The profile covers hundreds of thousands of distinct CDR3 sequences, with around 64% appearing a single time and approximately 11% taken by the ten largest. Sequencing was carried out using blood. Source of these receptors: a girl aged 2-15 years with multiple sclerosis.

Worth noting for this clonotype: Relative to the germline gene, one junction end is altered; a read error may explain this. The V call is TRBV6-5, the J call TRBJ2-7; 8 bases are a match to TRBD2. CDR1 and CDR2 (germline): MNHEY, SVGAGI. The CDR3 runs to 14 residues. The CDR3 nucleotides read TGTGCCAGCATTTACGGGACTAGTTTCTACGAGCAGTACTTC. Amino acids: CASIYGTSFYEQYF.

The chain recombines TRBV7-2 with TRBJ2-7; 7 nucleotides agree with TRBD1. The CDR3 runs to 12 residues. Germline V gene lookup returns CDR1 SGHTA and CDR2 FQGNSA. With 0 bases clipped from V and 10 bases from J, the junction kept 3 bases outside the gene matches. Written as DNA, the CDR3 is TGTGCCAGCAGCTTAGCAGACAGGGCCCAGTACTTC. Translation: CASSLADRAQYF.

The chain is built from TRBV15 and TRBJ2-5; 7 bases align to TRBD2. The J call is in doubt because the DNA end fits TRBJ2-7 better. This CDR3 is built from 14 residues. Germline-derived CDR1 and CDR2 are LNHNV and YYDKDF (reference sequence). CDR3 nucleotides: TGTGCCACCAGCAGAGATCGGGGAGGGCCCGAGCAGTACTTC. It is translated as CATSRDRGGPEQYF.

This chain uses TRBV7-2 with TRBJ2-5; 10 bases align to TRBD2. Germline CDR1 and CDR2: SGHTA and FQGNSA. The CDR3 consists of 14 residues. The V gene end was trimmed by 10 bases and the J gene end by 4 bases; junction bases not matched to a gene: 9. This CDR3 is CATKRGGLPETQYF. The CDR3 DNA sequence: TGTGCCACCAAGCGGGGGGGCCTGCCAGAGACCCAGTACTTC.

In this sample, this clonotype turned up a few times. The CDR3 is CSAPAGTDNTEAFF. DNA of the CDR3: TGCAGTGCACCGGCCGGGACCGATAACACTGAAGCTTTCTTT. V and J are TRBV20-1 and TRBJ1-1; TRBD1 is a possible D gene (5 bases). Per the germline V gene, CDR1 is DFQATT and CDR2 is SNEGSKA (reference sequence). The CDR3 spans 14 residues. V shed 6 bases and J shed 2 bases, with 16 bases lying between them.

The genes are TRBV2 and TRBJ2-7; 16 nucleotides match TRBD2. Matching the DNA end better, TRBJ2-4 makes the J call doubtful. The CDR3 totals 20 residues. The germline CDR1 and CDR2 sequences are SNHLY and FYNNEI. The CDR3 bases are TGTGCCAGCAGTGAAGCGCCGGGACTAGCGGGAGGGCCTTGGAGTGACATTCAGTACTTC. Residues: CASSEAPGLAGGPWSDIQYF.

The genes are TRBV29-1 and TRBJ2-1, with D possibly matching TRBD1 (6 bases). This CDR3 region has 12 residues. The germline V gene encodes CDR1 SQVTM and CDR2 ANQGSEA. With 8 bases removed from V and 6 bases from J, the gap between germline ends came to 14 bases. The CDR3 nucleotides are TGCAGCTCGTCCCCAGGGGTCAATGAGCAGTTCTTC. Translating gives CSSSPGVNEQFF.

The V gene is TRBV15, the J gene TRBJ2-5; D not certain. V lost 0 bases and J 11 bases, leaving 7 bases between the germline ends. The CDR3 runs 11 residues. CDR1 LNHNV and CDR2 YYDKDF come from the germline V gene (reference sequence). The CDR3 region is CATSREQQQYF. The CDR3 nucleotides are TGTGCCACCAGCAGAGAGCAGCAGCAGTACTTC.

This clonotype has only a few counts. The gene calls are TRBV20-1 and TRBJ2-3, with D uncertain. CDR1 and CDR2 from the germline V gene are DFQATT and SNEGSKA (reference sequence). The CDR3 extends over 12 amino acids. V was shortened by 1 base and J by 4 bases, with 6 bases between the two germline ends. The CDR3 nucleotides are TGCAGTGCTAGAGGGTCCGCAGATACGCAGTATTTT. Translated: CSARGSADTQYF.